This T cell receptor (beta chain) was retrieved from a study of OX40 agonist ivuxolimab in advanced cancers. Study-wide background: One patient with hepatocellular carcinoma and two with cutaneous melanoma, three in all, had partial responses.

Repertoires were generated with immunoSEQ multiplex PCR, while TCRdb's copy carries only in-frame clones and drops some. The sample consists of roughly 45,000 clones, 88% of them appearing once. The study's findings and limits: Normalized T-cell clonal expansion was also low in a subset of nonresponders.

With respect to this clone: The antigen remains unidentified.

This specimen consisted of CD4+ or CD8+ T cells sorted from blood, obtained in a trial of the OX40 agonist ivuxolimab. This sequence originates from an adult with an advanced solid tumor such as melanoma, head and neck, liver or kidney cancer.

The CDR3 DNA sequence: TGTGCCAGCAGCTTAGGGGGCCCGCCCGGAGATACGCAGTATTTT. Translation gives CASSLGGPPGDTQYF. The chain has TRBV11-3 and TRBJ2-3; tentatively, D is TRBD1 (5 bases). Looked up from germline, CDR1 is SGHNT and CDR2 is YENEEA. The CDR3 sequence is 15 residues long. V was shortened by 1 base and J by 5 bases, with 13 bases between the two germline ends.